One sample yielded the 31 T cell receptor beta chains listed below, sequenced in a study of T-cell memory formation after mild COVID-19. TCRdb independently ran MiXCR on the 5' RACE reads; one entry per CDR3 protein. The table records 550,000 to 600,000 distinct CDR3 sequences, approximately 15% of them present only once. The sequencing sample was made of PBMCs or a T cell subset sorted from them (not recorded which). The source is an adult woman who had mild COVID-19 (a few samples of this study predate the infection). Cell type and time point are not known.

This clonotype showed up just a few times. V and J are TRBV6-5 and TRBJ2-7, with D possibly being TRBD1 (6 bases). The ends were cut back, 7 bases at V and 0 bases at J, with 16 bases in the middle. The CDR3 is made up of 15 amino acids. The V gene's germline CDR1 is MNHEY and CDR2 SVGAGI. CDR3 loop: CASKEAGAVSYEQYF. The CDR3 nucleotides are TGTGCCAGCAAGGAGGCAGGGGCCGTCTCCTACGAGCAGTACTTC.

This clonotype was observed a handful of times. The chain joins TRBV6-2 or TRBV6-3 to TRBJ2-7; D uncertain. Germline CDR1 reads MNHEY; CDR2 reads SVGEGT. CDR3 length: 13 residues. V was clipped by 11 bases and J by 2 bases, with 16 bases between them. CDR3 DNA sequence: TGTGCCGGGCGTGAGCAGTCGACCTACGAGCAGTACTTC. This translates into CAGREQSTYEQYF.

This clonotype was detected a few times. The V and J genes are TRBV7-8 and TRBJ1-1; D gene uncertain. The length of the CDR3 is 13 residues. V was trimmed by 0 bases and J by 11 bases, leaving 13 bases between them. CDR1 SGHVS and CDR2 FQNEAQ come from the germline V gene. DNA for the CDR3: TGTGCCAGCAGCTTAGCACGTGACACTCCGGCTTTCTTT. Translation: CASSLARDTPAFF.

A few counts support this clonotype. This chain joins TRBV12-3 or TRBV12-4 and TRBJ2-1, with 10 bases identical to TRBD2. CDR3 size: 16 residues. Germline trimming cut 5 bases from V and 4 bases from J; bases unmatched to any gene: 8. The CDR3 nucleotides read TGTGCCAGCAGTACCCCGACTAGCGGGCAATACAATGAGCAGTTCTTC. Amino acid sequence: CASSTPTSGQYNEQFF.

The chain combines TRBV6-2 or TRBV6-3 with TRBJ2-1, with 11 bases fitting TRBD2. This CDR3 comprises 15 residues. The V gene's germline CDR1 is MNHEY and CDR2 SVGEGT. The V gene end was trimmed by 2 bases and the J gene end by 9 bases; junction bases not matched to a gene: 6. The DNA for the CDR3 is TGTGCCAGCAGTTACGTAGCGGGAGGGGTCGGTGAGCAGTTCTTC. Encoded protein: CASSYVAGGVGEQFF.

V and J are TRBV4-2 and TRBJ2-7; unclear D gene. V was cut by 0 bases and J by 2 bases, with 8 bases left in between. CDR3 size: 14 residues. Germline V CDR1 and CDR2: LGHNA, YNFKEQ. Here the CDR3 DNA reads TGTGCCAGCAGCCAAGATAAGGGCCCCTACGAGCAGTACTTC. Its protein is CASSQDKGPYEQYF.

This clonotype was counted a few times. The chain recombines TRBV5-4 with TRBJ2-2; D is ambiguous. The germline V gene encodes CDR1 SGHNT and CDR2 YYREEE (reference sequence). The CDR3 spans 14 residues. Trimming pared 4 bases from V and 1 base from J, leaving 8 bases between. DNA for the CDR3: TGTGCCAGCAGCCTTCCTCAGAACACCGGGGAGCTGTTTTTT. Amino acid sequence: CASSLPQNTGELFF. Complete variable domain (other parts from reference TRBV5-4 and TRBJ2-2): ETGVTQSPTHLIKTRGQQVTLRCSSQSGHNTVSWYQQALGQGPQFIFQYYREEENGRGNFPPRFSGLQFPNYSSELNVNALELDDSALYLCASSLPQNTGELFFGEGSRLTVL.

This clonotype has more than one count but fewer than ten. The J gene is TRBJ2-5, the V gene TRBV7-3, with D possibly matching TRBD2 (5 bases). This CDR3 is 13 amino acids long. Germline loops: CDR1 SGHTA, CDR2 FQGTGA. Trimming took off 0 bases at V and 5 bases at J, with 7 bases between the two ends. The CDR3 region is CASSLTSDETQYF. The CDR3 region has the DNA TGTGCCAGCAGCTTAACTAGCGATGAGACCCAGTACTTC.

This chain connects TRBV4-2 to TRBJ2-7, with a weak D call TRBD2 (6 bases). V dropped 3 bases and J dropped 5 bases, with 20 bases sitting between them. CDR1 and CDR2 from the germline V gene are LGHNA and YNFKEQ. This CDR3 comprises 16 residues. The CDR3 protein is CASSQRPRRGTHEQYF. For the CDR3, the DNA is TGTGCCAGCAGCCAGAGGCCTCGGAGGGGCACCCACGAGCAGTACTTC.

The V call is TRBV5-4, the J call TRBJ1-1; D is unresolved. Trimming took off 3 bases at V and 0 bases at J, with 9 bases between the two ends. The germline gives CDR1 SGHNT, CDR2 YYREEE (reference sequence). The CDR3 has 14 amino acids. This CDR3 reads CASSWEGLNTEAFF. CDR3 in DNA: TGTGCCAGCAGCTGGGAGGGTTTGAACACTGAAGCTTTCTTT.

This clonotype came up a few times. The chain combines TRBV12-3 or TRBV12-4 with TRBJ1-4; 7 bases match TRBD1. The V segment lost 3 bases and the J segment 3 bases; nucleotides outside the gene matches: 4. This CDR3 has 15 residues. The CDR3 bases are TGTGCCAGCAGTTTCACAGGGGCCCCTAATGAAAAACTGTTTTTT. It translates to CASSFTGAPNEKLFF.

The CDR3 sequence is CASSQEVPNTEAFF. The CDR3 DNA is TGCGCCAGCAGCCAAGAGGTCCCAAACACTGAAGCTTTCTTT. This rearrangement joins TRBV4-3 to TRBJ1-1, with D hard to call. The CDR3 has 14 residues. V lost 0 bases and J 2 bases, leaving 7 bases between the germline ends. The germline V gene encodes CDR1 LGHNA and CDR2 YSLEER.

This clonotype was picked up many times. The chain employs TRBV4-1 and TRBJ1-1, with D perhaps TRBD1 (5 bases). Between the trimmed V and J ends, which lost 5 bases and 10 bases, there was a span of 17 bases. The germline gives CDR1 MGHRA, CDR2 YSYEKL. This CDR3 comprises 13 residues. CDR3 sequence: CASSVRFREGAFF. CDR3 DNA sequence: TGCGCCAGCAGCGTAAGATTCAGGGAAGGAGCTTTCTTT.

V and J are TRBV7-9 and TRBJ1-2; TRBD1 matches at 8 bases. Germline V gene sequence: CDR1 SEHNR, CDR2 FQNEAQ (reference sequence). With V trimmed by 1 base and J by 0 bases, 4 bases remained unmatched. The CDR3 runs to 16 residues. CDR3 nucleotides: TGTGCCAGCAGCTTAGGACAGGGGAAGGCTAACTATGGCTACACCTTC. It codes for CASSLGQGKANYGYTF.

The chain couples TRBV4-3 to TRBJ2-3; D gene uncertain. CDR1 and CDR2 (germline): LGHNA, YSLEER. This CDR3 is built from 13 residues. The V gene lost 3 bases and the J gene lost 4 bases, with 8 bases spanning the gap. The CDR3 loop reads CASSHELADTQYF. The DNA for the CDR3 is TGCGCCAGCAGCCATGAATTAGCAGATACGCAGTATTTT.

A few counts support this clonotype. The chain has TRBV7-8 and TRBJ2-1, with 9 positions matching TRBD2. V was pared by 1 base and J by 10 bases, with 14 bases of the junction left unmatched. The CDR3 is 17 amino acids. Germline CDR1 and CDR2: SGHVS and FQNEAQ. DNA of the CDR3: TGTGCCAGCAGCTTAGAGACGGGCGGGAGGGCCCTGGGGGAGCAGTTCTTC. The encoded protein is CASSLETGGRALGEQFF.

The chain recombines TRBV25-1 with TRBJ2-7; 9 bases agree with TRBD2. Germline CDR1 MGHDK, CDR2 SYGVNS. The CDR3 is 15 residues long. V lost 4 bases to trimming and J lost 2 bases; unmatched junction nucleotides: 6. This CDR3 is CASSGGVAGAYEQYF. DNA of the CDR3: TGTGCCAGCAGTGGGGGAGTAGCGGGAGCCTACGAGCAGTACTTC.

A few counts support this clonotype. V is TRBV5-5 and J is TRBJ1-5, with a tentative D call TRBD1 (5 bases). The CDR3 runs to 15 residues. CDR1 and CDR2 from the germline V gene are SGHKS and YYEKEE (reference sequence). Trimming cost V 5 bases and J 3 bases, with 15 bases left between them. The CDR3 region is CASRISQGYNQPQHF. The CDR3 coding sequence is TGTGCCAGCAGGATCTCGCAGGGTTACAATCAGCCCCAGCATTTT.

The chain couples TRBV4-3 to TRBJ2-1, with a possible D match to TRBD1 (7 bases). The germline V gene encodes CDR1 LGHNA and CDR2 YSLEER. This CDR3 has 15 residues. Trimming left V 1 base short and J 9 bases short, with 16 bases between. CDR3 coding DNA: TGCGCCAGCAGCCAAGTTAGGAGCAGGGGGGTTGAGCAGTTCTTC. It encodes CASSQVRSRGVEQFF.

V and J are TRBV15 and TRBJ1-4; no definite D call. This CDR3 spans 14 amino acids. Per germline, CDR1 LNHNV and CDR2 YYDKDF (reference sequence). Trimming shortened V by 1 base and J by 5 bases, and 8 bases separated the two germline ends. The CDR3 loop is CATSRGGQNEKLFF. The CDR3 DNA reads as TGTGCCACCAGCAGAGGCGGGCAAAATGAAAAACTGTTTTTT.

This chain links TRBV7-8 with TRBJ1-5; 7 bases match TRBD1. Germline loops: CDR1 SGHVS, CDR2 FQNEAQ. The CDR3 sequence is 19 residues long. Unmatched junction bases numbered 17, after V lost 5 bases and J lost 1 base. CDR3 residues: CASSPRPFDREGSNQPQHF. For the CDR3, the DNA is TGTGCCAGCAGCCCCCGGCCCTTTGACAGGGAGGGGAGCAATCAGCCCCAGCATTTT.

This clonotype has just a few counts. The chain is built from TRBV7-9 and TRBJ1-4, with a possible D match to TRBD1 (6 bases). The CDR3 sequence is 17 residues long. Germline values: CDR1 SEHNR, CDR2 FQNEAQ (reference sequence). V lost 2 bases to trimming and J lost 7 bases, with 20 bases between them. CDR3 protein: CASSLFEGDEFREKLFF. The CDR3 bases are TGTGCCAGCAGCTTATTTGAGGGGGATGAGTTTCGTGAAAAACTGTTTTTT.

A few counts support this clonotype. The V and J genes are TRBV25-1 and TRBJ1-3; D remains ambiguous. Per the germline V gene, CDR1 is MGHDK and CDR2 is SYGVNS. Trimming shortened V by 6 bases and J by 9 bases, and 6 bases separated the two germline ends. CDR3 size: 10 residues. Here the CDR3 DNA reads TGTGCCAGCAGGGGCACCACCATATATTTT. Protein: CASRGTTIYF.

This clonotype has ten or more counts. The rearrangement joins TRBV18 to TRBJ2-7, with 8 positions matching TRBD1. The V segment lost 4 bases and the J segment 2 bases; nucleotides outside the gene matches: 7. The CDR3 totals 15 residues. In germline, CDR1 is KGHSH, CDR2 LQKENI. CDR3 residues: CASSQPGQAPYEQYF. The CDR3 DNA reads as TGTGCCAGCTCACAGCCGGGACAGGCCCCCTACGAGCAGTACTTC.

This clonotype showed up just a few times. CDR3 bases: TGTGCCAGCAGTTACCGGACAGGGGGAGAGCAGTACTTC. Residues: CASSYRTGGEQYF. This chain uses TRBV6-6 with TRBJ2-7; 10 bases map to TRBD1. Germline V CDR1 and CDR2: MNHNY, SVGAGI (reference sequence). Trimming took 2 bases from V and 7 from J; bases not matched to a gene: 2. The CDR3 runs 13 residues.

This clonotype was counted a single time. The gene calls are TRBV6-5 and TRBJ2-3, with D tentatively TRBD1 (6 bases). Per the germline V gene, CDR1 is MNHEY and CDR2 is SVGAGI. V was trimmed by 8 bases and J by 0 bases, leaving 12 bases between them. The CDR3 length is 14 residues. The CDR3 DNA is TGTGCCAGCGGGGGAACAGGGAGCACAGATACGCAGTATTTT. It encodes CASGGTGSTDTQYF.

The J gene is TRBJ2-1, the V gene TRBV12-3 or TRBV12-4; D is possibly TRBD1 (5 bases). This CDR3 comprises 13 residues. The V end lost 5 bases, the J end lost 5 bases, and 10 bases lay between the germline ends. The DNA for the CDR3 is TGTGCCAGCAGTCAGGGTTTCCACAATGAGCAGTTCTTC. Protein product: CASSQGFHNEQFF.

This clonotype has only a few counts. The CDR3 sequence: CSAPEPRGGGETQYF. In DNA form, the CDR3 reads TGCAGTGCTCCGGAGCCCAGGGGGGGTGGAGAGACCCAGTACTTC. This rearrangement joins TRBV20-1 to TRBJ2-5, with D perhaps given as TRBD1 or TRBD2 (7 bases each). Looked up from germline, CDR1 is DFQATT and CDR2 is SNEGSKA (reference sequence). The CDR3 runs to 15 residues. The V end lost 5 bases, the J end lost 4 bases, and 20 bases lay between the germline ends.

In its sample, this clonotype was seen a few times. The rearrangement links TRBV19 to TRBJ1-4; D remains unclear. The CDR3 totals 13 residues. Germline V gene sequence: CDR1 LNHDA, CDR2 SQIVND (reference sequence). Trimming took 6 bases from V and 3 from J, leaving 8 bases between them. The CDR3 spells CASRDVPNEKLFF. As DNA, the CDR3 is TGTGCCAGTAGAGACGTTCCTAATGAAAAACTGTTTTTT. The variable domain in full, with the rest retrieved from reference TRBV19 and TRBJ1-4, is DGGITQSPKYLFRKEGQNVTLSCEQNLNHDAMYWYRQDPGQGLRLIYYSQIVNDFQKGDIAEGYSVSREKKESFPLTVTSAQKNPTAFYLCASRDVPNEKLFFGSGTQLSVL.

Only a few counts were recorded for this clonotype. The chain carries TRBV6-5 and TRBJ1-1, with 8 bases fitting TRBD1. Trimming cost V 7 bases and J 1 base; bases outside gene matches: 2. Germline V CDR1 and CDR2: MNHEY, SVGAGI. CDR3 length: 13 amino acids. In DNA form, the CDR3 reads TGTGCCAGCATCGGACAGGGGAACACTGAAGCTTTCTTT. Translating gives CASIGQGNTEAFF.

This clonotype was picked up a small number of times. J is TRBJ1-2 and V is TRBV10-3; D gene unclear. There are 14 residues in the CDR3. Trimming cost V 0 bases and J 8 bases, with 13 bases left between them. The germline gives CDR1 ENHRY, CDR2 SYGVKD. CDR3 coding DNA: TGTGCCATCAGTGAGTCGAATGTACCCGGGGGCTACACCTTC. Translating gives CAISESNVPGGYTF.